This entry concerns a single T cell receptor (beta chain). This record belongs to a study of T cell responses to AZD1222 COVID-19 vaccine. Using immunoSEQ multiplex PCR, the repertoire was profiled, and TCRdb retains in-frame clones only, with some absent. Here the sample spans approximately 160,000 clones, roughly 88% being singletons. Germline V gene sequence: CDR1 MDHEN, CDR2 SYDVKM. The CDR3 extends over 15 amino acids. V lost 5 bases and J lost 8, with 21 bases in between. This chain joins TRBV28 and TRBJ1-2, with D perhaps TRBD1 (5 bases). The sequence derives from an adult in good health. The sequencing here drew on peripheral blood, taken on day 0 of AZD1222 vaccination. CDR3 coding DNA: TGTGCCAGCAGTATAGGCCAGGGAGAGGAAAAGGGCTACACCTTC. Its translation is CASSIGQGEEKGYTF.